What follows are 3 T cell receptor beta chains derived from one specimen sequenced in a study of tumor-infiltrating lymphocytes in primary liver carcinoma. It was from 20-30 mg of unsorted bulk tissue that RNA and DNA were co-extracted. Researchers generated TCR beta cDNA from roughly 520 ng of total RNA, relying on a constant-region primer. Three nested multiplex PCR rounds, a slightly modified ARM-PCR method, built the TCR beta libraries. The first two PCR rounds used TRBV1-TRBV30 primers with a Cbeta primer, roughly 10 cycles each. TCRdb fed the multiplex PCR reads into MiXCR, producing one record per CDR3 protein. The sample has approximately 190,000 distinct CDR3 sequences, over 80% seen once; the top ten hold around a sixth. Sequenced material: tumor tissue from primary liver carcinoma. These receptors were obtained from a man in his forties with primary liver carcinoma and hepatitis B virus infection.

V is TRBV12-3 or TRBV12-4 and J is TRBJ1-1; D perhaps matches TRBD1 (5 bases). Trimming stripped 6 bases from V and 12 bases from J, with 20 bases between. The CDR3 length is 13 residues. CDR3 loop: CASSSSGLTEPFF. The CDR3 bases are TGTGCCAGCAGCTCTTCAGGGTTGACCGAACCTTTCTTT.

V usage is TRBV11-2 and J usage is TRBJ1-5, with D uncertain. From germline, CDR1 is SGHAT and CDR2 FQNNGV. Trimming left V 1 base short and J 6 bases short, with 16 bases between. This CDR3 contains 16 residues. The CDR3 sequence is CASSLGDMRWAQPQHF. In DNA, the CDR3 is TGTGCCAGCAGCTTAGGAGACATGCGTTGGGCTCAGCCCCAGCATTTT.

This clonotype was picked up a small number of times. At one end the junction does not follow the germline gene, possibly because of a read error. The chain uses TRBV29-1 and TRBJ1-2; TRBD1 agrees at 10 bases. The length of the CDR3 is 12 residues. CDR1 and CDR2 (germline): SQVTM, ANQGSEA. The chain's CDR3 is CSTRDRGYGHTF. In DNA form, the CDR3 reads TGTAGCACTCGGGACAGGGGATATGGCCACACCTTC.